This passage covers 14 T cell receptor beta chains from one sample sequenced in a study of blood T cell repertoires in COVID-19. Libraries were prepared by immunoSEQ multiplex PCR; TCRdb keeps only in-frame clonotypes and omits some of them. The sample has around 100,000 clones; 85% to 90% are singletons. Source material: peripheral blood. These TCRs come from a human donor in a cohort sampled during active COVID-19.

The chain combines TRBV7-6 with TRBJ1-1; TRBD1 might be the D (6 bases). This CDR3 has 16 residues. Looked up from germline, CDR1 is SGHVS and CDR2 is FNYEAQ. V was pared by 1 base and J by 1 base, with 13 bases between. The CDR3 region has the DNA TGTGCCAGCAGCTTAGTCGACAGGCCCCAGAACACTGAAGCTTTCTTT. It is translated as CASSLVDRPQNTEAFF.

The rearrangement links TRBV27 to TRBJ2-7; tentative D call: TRBD1 (5 bases). Germline values: CDR1 MNHEY, CDR2 SMNVEV (reference sequence). This CDR3 spans 16 amino acids. V lost 7 bases and J 4 bases, leaving 23 bases between the germline ends. CDR3 in amino acids: CASTPLGPRPTYEQYF. CDR3 DNA sequence: TGTGCCAGCACCCCCCTGGGGCCCCGTCCTACTTACGAGCAGTACTTC.

This clone was detected once. The gene calls are TRBV5-1 and TRBJ1-1; maybe TRBD1 (5 bases). The V gene lost 5 bases and the J gene lost 0 bases, with 8 bases spanning the gap. There are 13 residues in the CDR3. Germline V CDR1 and CDR2: SGHRS, YFSETQ. CDR3 nucleotide sequence: TGCGCCAGCAGGCGGGGCCTGAACACTGAAGCTTTCTTT. Protein: CASRRGLNTEAFF.

This chain uses TRBV7-2 with TRBJ2-5; the match to TRBD1 covers 10 bases. The CDR3 is 15 residues long. Germline CDR1 reads SGHTA; CDR2 reads FQGNSA. The V segment lost 4 bases and the J segment 5 bases; nucleotides outside the gene matches: 7. The CDR3 spells CASSWLAGQGETQYF. CDR3 DNA: TGTGCCAGCAGCTGGCTCGCGGGACAGGGGGAGACCCAGTACTTC.

The V and J genes are TRBV7-2 and TRBJ2-7; 9 bases agree with TRBD2. With V trimmed by 4 bases and J by 1 base, 5 bases remained unmatched. Germline CDR1 is SGHTA and CDR2 is FQGNSA. The CDR3 extends over 15 amino acids. Here the CDR3 reads CASSSAGGQSYEQYF. DNA of the CDR3: TGTGCCAGCAGCTCGGCGGGAGGGCAGTCCTACGAGCAGTACTTC.

The J gene is TRBJ1-4, the V gene TRBV2, with 7 bases lining up with TRBD1. The CDR3 spans 12 residues. Per germline, CDR1 SNHLY and CDR2 FYNNEI. V was clipped by 8 bases and J by 8 bases; unmatched bases: 5. The CDR3 sequence: CASVGTDEKLFF. The CDR3 DNA reads as TGTGCCAGCGTAGGGACAGACGAAAAACTGTTTTTT.

The chain uses TRBV6-5 and TRBJ1-3; TRBD1 matches 7 bases. J lost 2 bases, V lost 5 bases, and 6 bases had no gene match. CDR1 is MNHEY and CDR2 is SVGAGI in the germline V gene. CDR3 length: 15 amino acids. The CDR3 coding sequence is TGTGCCAGCAGTCGACAGGGAAGTACTGGAAACACCATATATTTT. It codes for CASSRQGSTGNTIYF.

A word on this clone: An end of the junction differs from the germline gene, which may be a read error. This chain uses TRBV29-1 with TRBJ1-2, with 10 bases aligning to TRBD1. The CDR3 sequence is 14 residues long. CDR1 is SQVTM and CDR2 is ANQGSEA in the germline V gene. The CDR3 is CSVEGTGVSAGYTF. CDR3 in DNA: TGCAGCGTCGAAGGGACAGGGGTTTCGGCGGGCTACACCTTC.

A single count supports this clone. The chain has TRBV5-6 and TRBJ1-5; possible D gene TRBD1, 6 bases. Per the germline V gene, CDR1 is SGHDT and CDR2 is YYEEEE. There are 16 residues in the CDR3. V was clipped by 5 bases and J by 4 bases, with 19 bases between them. CDR3 bases: TGTGCCAGCAGTTTACTCGGGCAGGGGCGGAATCAGCCCCAGCATTTT. This translates into CASSLLGQGRNQPQHF. The whole variable domain, filled in from reference TRBV5-6 and TRBJ1-5, reads DAGVTQSPTHLIKTRGQQVTLRCSPKSGHDTVSWYQQALGQGPQFIFQYYEEEERQRGNFPDRFSGHQFPNYSSELNVNALLLGDSALYLCASSLLGQGRNQPQHFGDGTRLSIL.

This clone was recorded a few times. For the CDR3, the DNA is TGTGCCAGCAGCTTAAGACTAGCGGGAAATGAGCAGTTCTTC. It specifies CASSLRLAGNEQFF. The chain joins TRBV5-4 to TRBJ2-1; 11 bases are shared with TRBD2. CDR3 size: 14 residues. Losses at the gene ends were 2 bases for V and 7 bases for J; bases not matched to a gene: 2. CDR1 SGHNT and CDR2 YYREEE come from the germline V gene (reference sequence).

The chain has TRBV7-9 and TRBJ2-7; 8 nucleotides align to TRBD2. Germline CDR1 and CDR2: SEHNR and FQNEAQ (reference sequence). The CDR3 extends over 15 amino acids. After removal of 5 bases from V and 3 bases from J, the junction contained 9 bases not matched to a gene. CDR3 DNA sequence: TGTGCCAGCAGCCCCACGGGCGGGGGGCTCTACGAGCAGTACTTC. Residues: CASSPTGGGLYEQYF.

This chain connects TRBV5-1 to TRBJ2-4; D not certain. This CDR3 is 15 amino acids long. Germline V CDR1 and CDR2: SGHRS, YFSETQ. V was pared by 0 bases and J by 3 bases, with 10 bases between. The chain's CDR3 is CASSLEQRVKNIQYF. Here the CDR3 DNA reads TGCGCCAGCAGCTTGGAACAGAGAGTCAAAAACATTCAGTACTTC.

The chain has TRBV15 and TRBJ2-1, with 11 bases fitting TRBD2. This CDR3 comprises 16 residues. V was clipped by 6 bases and J by 4 bases; unmatched bases: 8. From germline, CDR1 is LNHNV and CDR2 YYDKDF (reference sequence). Here the CDR3 reads CATRSTSGIEYNEQFF. DNA for the CDR3: TGTGCCACCAGATCGACTAGCGGGATCGAATACAATGAGCAGTTCTTC.

This clone was counted a few times. This sequence joins TRBV30 and TRBJ1-6, with D tentatively TRBD1 (5 bases). This CDR3 region has 13 residues. V dropped 3 bases and J dropped 10 bases, with 13 bases sitting between them. Per germline, CDR1 GTSNPN and CDR2 SVGIG (reference sequence). The CDR3 loop is CAWRPPGGSPLHF. In nucleotides, the CDR3 is TGTGCCTGGAGACCCCCGGGGGGGTCACCCCTCCACTTT.